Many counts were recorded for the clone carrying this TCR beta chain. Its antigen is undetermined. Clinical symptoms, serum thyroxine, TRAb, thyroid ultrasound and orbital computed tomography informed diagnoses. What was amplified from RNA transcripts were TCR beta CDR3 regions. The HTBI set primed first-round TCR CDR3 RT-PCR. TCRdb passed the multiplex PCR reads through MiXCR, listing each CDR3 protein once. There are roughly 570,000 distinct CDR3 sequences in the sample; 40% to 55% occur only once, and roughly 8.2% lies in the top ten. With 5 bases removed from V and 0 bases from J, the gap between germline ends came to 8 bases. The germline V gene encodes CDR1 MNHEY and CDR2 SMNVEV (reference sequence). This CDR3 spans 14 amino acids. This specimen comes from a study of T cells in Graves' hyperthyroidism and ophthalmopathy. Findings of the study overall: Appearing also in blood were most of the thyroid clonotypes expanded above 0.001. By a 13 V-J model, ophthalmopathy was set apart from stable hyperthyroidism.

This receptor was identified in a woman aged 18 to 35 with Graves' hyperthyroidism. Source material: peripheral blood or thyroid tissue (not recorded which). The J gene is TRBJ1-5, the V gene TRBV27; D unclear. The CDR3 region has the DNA TGTGCCAGCAGTCCTGGAGTTAGCAATCAGCCCCAGCATTTT. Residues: CASSPGVSNQPQHF.